The clone carrying this TCR beta chain was recorded a few times. Its antigen is as yet unknown. Primers for the PCR totalled 60 Vbeta and 13 Jbeta. Study processing details: A later analysis tallied about 80 million unique TCR beta chains, around 10 million of them shared. Some clones are missing from TCRdb's copy, which holds only in-frame ones; the method was immunoSEQ multiplex PCR. That table is the source of V, J and clone size, and D and trimming were worked out from the DNA. In the table there are about 160,000 clones, less than 80% of which are singletons. This sample was included in a study of cytomegalovirus exposure and HLA in healthy donors. Overall study findings and caveats: The majority of CMV-associated TCR beta chains were reported as apparently HLA-restricted in a later analysis. It emerged from a later analysis that several of the most significant clusters appeared to be linked to common viral pathogens. Researchers reported that three CMV-associated chains were confirmed in vitro as CMV antigen-specific.

This receptor was obtained from a man aged 35-49 years in good health and CMV-seronegative. Sequencing input: PBMCs.

The CDR3 DNA is TGTGCCAGCAGTCGGACTCCTACCTACAATGAGCAGTTCTTC. Translated: CASSRTPTYNEQFF. The rearrangement uses TRBV7-6 and TRBJ2-1, with a possible D match to TRBD2 (5 bases). Trimming shortened V by 6 bases and J by 2 bases, and 11 bases separated the two germline ends. CDR1 and CDR2 from the germline V gene are SGHVS and FNYEAQ. The CDR3 consists of 14 residues. The full variable domain, its missing parts supplied by reference TRBV7-6 and TRBJ2-1, is GAGVSQSPRYKVTKRGQDVALRCDPISGHVSLYWYRQALGQGPEFLTYFNYEAQQDKSGLPNDRFSAERPEGSISTLTIQRTEQRDSAMYRCASSRTPTYNEQFFGPGTRLTVL.